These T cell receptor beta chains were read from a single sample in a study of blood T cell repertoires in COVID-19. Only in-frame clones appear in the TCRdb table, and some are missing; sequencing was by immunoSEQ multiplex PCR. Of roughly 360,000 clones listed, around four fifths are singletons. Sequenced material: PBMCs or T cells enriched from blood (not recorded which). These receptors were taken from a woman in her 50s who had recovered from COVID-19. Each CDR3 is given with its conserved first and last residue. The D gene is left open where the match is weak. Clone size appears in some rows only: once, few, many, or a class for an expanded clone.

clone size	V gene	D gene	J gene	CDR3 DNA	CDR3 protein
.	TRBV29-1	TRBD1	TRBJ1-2	TGCAGCCCTTTCCAGGGGGCCGATGGCTACACCTTC	CSPFQGADGYTF
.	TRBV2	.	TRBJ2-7	TGTGCCAGCAGTGAAGGCCCCCCAGGTACCGAAGGGGCCCTCTACGAGCAGTACTTC	CASSEGPPGTEGALYEQYF
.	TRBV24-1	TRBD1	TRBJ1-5	TGTGCCACCAGTGCAGGGACAGCGACTTGGAAATATAGCAATCAGCCCCAGCATTTT	CATSAGTATWKYSNQPQHF
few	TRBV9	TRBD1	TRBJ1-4	TGTGCCAGCAACAGACAGGGAGGTGCAACTAATGAAAAACTGTTTTTT	CASNRQGGATNEKLFF
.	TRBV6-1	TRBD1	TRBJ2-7	TGTGCCAGCAGTGCCCTAAAGACAGGGAGCTCCTACGAGCAGTACTTC	CASSALKTGSSYEQYF
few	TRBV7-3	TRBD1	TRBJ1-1	TGTGCCAGCAGCTTTTCCGACAGGGCCGGGGGTGAAGCTTTCTTT	CASSFSDRAGGEAFF
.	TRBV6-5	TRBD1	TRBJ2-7	TGTGCCAGCAGTACAGGGGGCCGGTACGAGCAGTACTTC	CASSTGGRYEQYF
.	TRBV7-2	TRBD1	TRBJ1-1	TGTGCCAGCACCGTCGACAGGGTGAACACTGAAGCTTTCTTT	CASTVDRVNTEAFF
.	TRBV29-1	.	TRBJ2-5	TGCACTGTGGGGGGGCGCTCAGAGACCCAGTACTTC	CTVGGRSETQYF
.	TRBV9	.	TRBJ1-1	TGTGCCAGCAGCGTTAATTTGAACACTGAAGCTTTCTTT	CASSVNLNTEAFF
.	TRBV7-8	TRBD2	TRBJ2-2	TGTGCCAGCAGCGCCCAGGTCACTAGCGGGGTCTTTACCGGGGAGCTGTTTTTT	CASSAQVTSGVFTGELFF
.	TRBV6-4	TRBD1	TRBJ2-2	TGTGCCAGCAGTGAGAGGACAGGCCTCCACGGGGAGCTGTTTTTT	CASSERTGLHGELFF
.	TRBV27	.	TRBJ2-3	TGTGCCAGCACCCAGAGGTACAGGAGCACAGATACGCAGTATTTT	CASTQRYRSTDTQYF
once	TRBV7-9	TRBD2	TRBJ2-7	TGTGCCAGCAGCACGGGACTAGCGTCTTACTACGAGCAGTACTTC	CASSTGLASYYEQYF
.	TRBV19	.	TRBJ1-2	TGTGCCAGTAGTACCCGGGACATAGTCTATGGCTACACCTTC	CASSTRDIVYGYTF
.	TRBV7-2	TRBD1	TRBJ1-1	TGTGCCAGCAGCCTGGGACAGCTGAACACTGAAGCTTTCTTT	CASSLGQLNTEAFF
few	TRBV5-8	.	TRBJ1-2	TGTGCCAGCAGCCCCCGCGACAGAGCTAACTATGGCTACACCTTC	CASSPRDRANYGYTF
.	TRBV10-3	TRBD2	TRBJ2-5	TGTGCCATCAGGGCTACTAGCGGGGGTATACTCGAGACCCAGTACTTC	CAIRATSGGILETQYF
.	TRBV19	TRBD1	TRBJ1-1	TGTGCCAGTATTAGGGCACAGGGGGGCACTGAAGCTTTCTTT	CASIRAQGGTEAFF
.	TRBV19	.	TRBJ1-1	TGTGCCAGTAGACCGGAGACGGCCTACACTGAAGCTTTCTTT	CASRPETAYTEAFF
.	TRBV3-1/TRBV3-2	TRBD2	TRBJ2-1	TGTGCCAGCAGCAACGGGGGGGCCCTCTCCTACAATGAGCAGTTCTTC	CASSNGGALSYNEQFF
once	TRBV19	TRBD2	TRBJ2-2	TGTGCCAGTAGTTGGGGACTAGTCGTCACCGGGGAGCTGTTTTTT	CASSWGLVVTGELFF
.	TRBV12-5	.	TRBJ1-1	TGTGCTAGTCGCCGAACGGTCGCAATGAACACTGAAGCTTTCTTT	CASRRTVAMNTEAFF
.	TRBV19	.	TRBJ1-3	TGTGCCAGTAGTACCACGGACAGAGCTGGAAACACCATATATTTT	CASSTTDRAGNTIYF
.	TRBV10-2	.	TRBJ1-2	TGCGCCAGCGTCGACAGAGGCTATGGCTACACCTTC	CASVDRGYGYTF
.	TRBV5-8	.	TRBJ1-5	TGTGCCAGCAGCTTTCGGGATAGTCAGCCCCAGCATTTT	CASSFRDSQPQHF
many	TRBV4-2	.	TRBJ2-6	TGTGCCAGCAGCCAAGATGAAACTTCTGGGGCCAACGTCCTGACTTTC	CASSQDETSGANVLTF
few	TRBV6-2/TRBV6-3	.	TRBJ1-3	TGTGCCAGCAGTTACTCCCTTCTCAGCTCTGGAAACACCATATATTTT	CASSYSLLSSGNTIYF
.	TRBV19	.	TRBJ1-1	TGTGCCAGTAGATCAGGGTCCTCTGAAGCTTTCTTT	CASRSGSSEAFF
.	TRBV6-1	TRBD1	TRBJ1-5	TGTGCCAGCAGTGATTTACAGGGGGGGAATCAGCCCCAGCATTTT	CASSDLQGGNQPQHF
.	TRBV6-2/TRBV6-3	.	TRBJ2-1	TGTGCCAGCAGTTACACCCCCCGGTCTGGTGAGCAGTTCTTC	CASSYTPRSGEQFF
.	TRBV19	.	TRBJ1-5	TGTGCCAGTAGTGGTTTGACCCCGGCAAGCGGTCAGCCCCAGCATTTT	CASSGLTPASGQPQHF
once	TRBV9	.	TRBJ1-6	TGTGCCAGCAGCGTAGAGGACAGATTCTATAATTCACCCCTCCACTTT	CASSVEDRFYNSPLHF
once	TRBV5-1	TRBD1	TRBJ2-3	TGCGCCAGCAGCTTTGACAGGGGCACAGATACGCAGTATTTT	CASSFDRGTDTQYF
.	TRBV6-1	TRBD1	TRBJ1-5	TGTGCCAGCACCCAGACAGGGACCAGCAATCAGCCCCAGCATTTT	CASTQTGTSNQPQHF
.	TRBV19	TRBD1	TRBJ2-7	TGTGCCAGTAGTCCGGGACAGGGGAGCTCCTACGAGCAGTACTTC	CASSPGQGSSYEQYF
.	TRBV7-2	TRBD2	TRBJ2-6	TGTGCCAGCAGTCTGGGTAGCGGGAGAGGCGGGGCCAACGTCCTGACTTTC	CASSLGSGRGGANVLTF
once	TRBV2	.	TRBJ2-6	TGTGCCAGCACGGAGGGGGCGATAACTGGGGCCAACGTCCTGACTTTC	CASTEGAITGANVLTF
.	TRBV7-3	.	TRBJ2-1	TGTGCCAGCAGCCCTTACCTACTAGGGCGGTCCTACAATGAGCAGTTCTTC	CASSPYLLGRSYNEQFF
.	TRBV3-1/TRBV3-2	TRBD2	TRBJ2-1	TGTGCCAGCAGCGGGACTAGCGGGGGCCCTCGACCGATGAATGAGCAGTTCTTC	CASSGTSGGPRPMNEQFF
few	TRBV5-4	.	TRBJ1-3	TGTGCCAGCAGCTTGGACAGGGTCGATGGAAACACCATATATTTT	CASSLDRVDGNTIYF
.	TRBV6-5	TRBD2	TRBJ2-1	TGTGCCAGCAATCCACTAGCGGGGGGTTACAATGAGCAGTTCTTC	CASNPLAGGYNEQFF
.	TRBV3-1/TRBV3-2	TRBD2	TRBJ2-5	TGTGCCAGCAGCCAAGATGGACTAGCAGTACAAGAGACCCAGTACTTC	CASSQDGLAVQETQYF
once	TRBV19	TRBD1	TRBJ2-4	TGTGCCAGTAGGACAGGGGGCATGGGAAACATTCAGTACTTC	CASRTGGMGNIQYF
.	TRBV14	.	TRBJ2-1	TGTGCCAGCAGCCATGGGAGGGGGGCCTGGGATGAGCAGTTCTTC	CASSHGRGAWDEQFF
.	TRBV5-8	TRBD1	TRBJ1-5	TGTGCCAGCAGCCCGGGACAGGGGGCCTTCAGCAATCAGCCCCAGCATTTT	CASSPGQGAFSNQPQHF
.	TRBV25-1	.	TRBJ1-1	TGTGCCAGCAGTGATGTGCTCGGGTCCGCGCTAGAAGCTTTCTTT	CASSDVLGSALEAFF
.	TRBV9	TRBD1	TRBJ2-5	TGTGCCAGCAGCGTAGGGACAGGGGTTAGGGCGGGCGGCCAAGAGACCCAGTACTTC	CASSVGTGVRAGGQETQYF
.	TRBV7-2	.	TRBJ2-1	TGTGCCAGCAGCTTATTGAGCGGGTCCTACAATGAGCAGTTCTTC	CASSLLSGSYNEQFF
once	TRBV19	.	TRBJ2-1	TGTGCCAGTAGTATAGGAACTTACAATGAGCAGTTCTTC	CASSIGTYNEQFF
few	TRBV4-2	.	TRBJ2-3	TGTGCCAGCAGCCAAGGGACAAACACAGATACGCAGTATTTT	CASSQGTNTDTQYF
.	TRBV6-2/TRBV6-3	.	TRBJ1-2	TGTGCCAGCAGTCAGCCCCGCGGGGGGCTTTTTGACTATGGCTACACCTTC	CASSQPRGGLFDYGYTF
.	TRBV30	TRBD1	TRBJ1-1	TGTGCCTGGAGTACAGGGGTCATGAACACTGAAGCTTTCTTT	CAWSTGVMNTEAFF
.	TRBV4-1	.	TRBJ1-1	TGCGCCAGCAGCCAAATACAGGGTTTCACTGAAGCTTTCTTT	CASSQIQGFTEAFF
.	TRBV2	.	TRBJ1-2	TGTGCCAGCAGCCGAGACAGGAGTGACTATGGCTACACCTTC	CASSRDRSDYGYTF